This TCR beta chain was observed in a study of cytomegalovirus exposure and HLA in healthy donors. The CDR3 totals 16 residues. Deletions cut 0 bases from V and 0 bases from J, with 13 bases between. CDR1 is SGHDT and CDR2 is YYEEEE in the germline V gene. This clone was seen more than once but under ten times. Its cognate antigen is unknown. Study conclusions and caveats: Later analysis identified 15,000 to 20,000 TCR beta sequences associated with HLA alleles, using a false discovery rate threshold of 0.05. A prior analysis recorded that most TCR beta V segments were productive about 87% or about 30% of the time.

The study ran its PCR with 60 Vbeta and 13 Jbeta primers. The data were produced by immunoSEQ multiplex PCR, yet TCRdb's version contains in-frame clones alone and is incomplete. The data hold around 65,000 clones, with more than 75% observed a single time. Each of the donors was a healthy bone marrow donor. Donors were nominally healthy when sampled, though unrecorded immune exposures were likely. The sequenced material came from PBMCs. The chain carries TRBV5-6 and TRBJ2-7; TRBD2 is a possible D gene (5 bases). The TCR comes from a girl between 10 and 17 years old in good health and CMV-seropositive. CDR3: CASSLGGSGSSYEQYF. The CDR3 coding sequence is TGTGCCAGCAGCTTGGGAGGCAGCGGTAGCTCCTACGAGCAGTACTTC.